This T cell receptor (beta chain) was captured in a study of T cell repertoires in cytomegalovirus infection. Looking at the study overall: Public TCR beta signatures were indicative of both CMV infection and a matching HLA type.

The table lists this clonotype with a few counts. Its antigen remains unknown. From the reads, TCRdb called clonotypes with MiXCR, one entry per CDR3 protein. The table lists about 920,000 distinct CDR3 sequences, 30% to 40% of them singletons. The sequencing here drew on cultured CD8+ T cells from PBMCs, taken from culture after CMV antigen stimulation. The receptor comes from a human donor in good health (CMV status not recorded). Some clones in this sample may be carry-over from other donors' samples.

The CDR3 here is CASSSVRGYTDTQYF. The DNA of the CDR3 is TGTGCCAGCAGTTCCGTTCGGGGGTACACAGATACGCAGTATTTT. The chain employs TRBV27 and TRBJ2-3; maybe TRBD2 (6 bases). Germline CDR1 is MNHEY and CDR2 is SMNVEV (reference sequence). The V end was cut by 4 bases, the J end by 2 bases, with 13 bases between. This CDR3 has 15 amino acids.